These 5 T cell receptor beta chains originate from one sample sequenced in a study of T cell repertoires in cytomegalovirus infection. From the reads, TCRdb called clonotypes with MiXCR, one entry per CDR3 protein. The sample lists 230,000 or so distinct CDR3 sequences, approximately 17% occurring once. The sample comprised CD8+ T cells from PBMCs. These receptor sequences come from a human donor in good health (CMV status not recorded). Some clones in this sample may be carry-over from other donors' samples.

The chain combines TRBV28 with TRBJ1-1; D gene ambiguous. CDR1 is MDHEN and CDR2 is SYDVKM in the germline V gene. This CDR3 contains 14 residues. V dropped 3 bases and J dropped 0 bases, with 8 bases sitting between them. CDR3: CASSFDNMNTEAFF. In nucleotides, the CDR3 is TGTGCCAGCAGTTTCGACAACATGAACACTGAAGCTTTCTTT.

The CDR3, as DNA: TGTGCCACCAGCAGGAATAGACAGAATTCACCCCTCCACTTT. Its protein is CATSRNRQNSPLHF. This chain connects TRBV15 to TRBJ1-6; D possibly corresponds to TRBD1 (5 bases). CDR1 is LNHNV and CDR2 is YYDKDF in the germline V gene (reference sequence). This CDR3 contains 14 residues. Deletions cut 3 bases from V and 7 bases from J, with 10 bases between. Using reference TRBV15 and TRBJ1-6 for the parts outside the CDR3, the full variable domain is DAMVIQNPRYQVTQFGKPVTLSCSQTLNHNVMYWYQQKSSQAPKLLFHYYDKDFNNEADTPDNFQSRRPNTSFCFLDIRSPGLGDTAMYLCATSRNRQNSPLHFGNGTRLTVT.

This rearrangement joins TRBV29-1 to TRBJ1-4, with a weak D call TRBD1 (6 bases). V shed 5 bases and J shed 8 bases, with 15 bases lying between them. This CDR3 is 13 amino acids long. CDR1 SQVTM and CDR2 ANQGSEA come from the germline V gene. The CDR3 DNA reads TGCAGCGTTCTCCGACAGGAACCCGAAAAACTGTTTTTT. It codes for CSVLRQEPEKLFF.

The chain joins TRBV28 to TRBJ2-1; the D is unclear. Trimming took 6 bases from V and 5 from J, leaving 20 bases between them. The germline CDR1 and CDR2 sequences are MDHEN and SYDVKM. There are 16 residues in the CDR3. DNA of the CDR3: TGTGCCAGCAGCAACCGGGCCCCAGTCTTGAACAATGAGCAGTTCTTC. Encoded protein: CASSNRAPVLNNEQFF.

This clonotype was counted between two and nine times. DNA of the CDR3: TGCAGTGCGCCCTATGGCTTTAGCTACGAGCAGTACTTC. This sequence encodes CSAPYGFSYEQYF. The chain has TRBV20-1 and TRBJ2-7; D ambiguous. V lost 6 bases, J lost 3 bases, and 15 bases lay in between. The CDR3 covers 13 residues. The germline gives CDR1 DFQATT, CDR2 SNEGSKA (reference sequence).